This T cell receptor beta chain is from a study of identical twins. General observations from the study: For monozygotic twins, models underestimated out-of-frame TCR alpha sharing. Insertions ran lower in abundant cord blood beta clonotypes, though not in memory repertoires.

Comments on this clonotype: Antigen unknown.

TCRdb ran MiXCR on the 5' RACE reads and lists one entry per CDR3 protein. The sample holds 700,000 or so distinct CDR3 sequences, 21% seen once. The CDR3 loop spans 16 amino acids. Germline assignment: CDR1 SNHLY and CDR2 FYNNEI. Trimming removed 2 bases from V and 0 bases from J, with 10 bases in between. A further study also used this sample, focusing on T cells expressing NK-cell markers. Per that paper: Nothing established the HCMV specificity of expanded NKG2C+ T cell clones.

The TCR comes from a woman aged 18-30 years in good health. The sample comprised PBMCs. This chain uses TRBV2 with TRBJ2-2; D ambiguous. CDR3 nucleotides: TGTGCCAGCAGTGAACACGGACCGGCGAACACCGGGGAGCTGTTTTTT. Encoded protein: CASSEHGPANTGELFF. The entire variable domain, with the rest obtained from reference TRBV2 and TRBJ2-2, is as follows: EPEVTQTPSHQVTQMGQEVILRCVPISNHLYFYWYRQILGQKVEFLVSFYNNEISEKSEIFDDQFSVERPDGSNFTLKIRSTKLEDSAMYFCASSEHGPANTGELFFGEGSRLTVL.